The source of this T cell receptor beta chain is a study of Graves' ophthalmopathy and Graves' hyperthyroidism. The sequenced template was RNA, covering the TCR beta CDR3 region. First-round RT-PCR with HTBI primers preceded a second-round multiplex PCR. MiXCR, applied by TCRdb to the multiplex PCR reads, yields one record per CDR3 protein. The table has about 210,000 distinct CDR3 sequences, under 30% seen once; the top ten hold approximately 8.2%. Germline-derived CDR1 and CDR2 are MNHNS and SASEGT. The CDR3 is 13 amino acids. V lost 7 bases to trimming and J lost 2 bases; unmatched junction nucleotides: 4.

Sequencing was carried out using peripheral blood. This chain uses TRBV6-1 with TRBJ2-7; TRBD2 agrees at 8 bases. The TCR originated in a man aged 50 to 60 with Graves' ophthalmopathy. This chain's CDR3 is CASTIGGAYEQYF. The DNA for the CDR3 is TGTGCCAGCACAATCGGGGGGGCCTACGAGCAGTACTTC.